Given below is one TCR beta chain in context. Its antigen is not known. Measured with immunoSEQ multiplex PCR; TCRdb has only the in-frame clones, and not every one. The data contain tens of thousands of clones, 84% of them seen just once; the ten biggest clones take up 0.39%. V lost 8 bases to trimming and J lost 4 bases, with 14 bases between them. The V gene's germline CDR1 is MNHNS and CDR2 SASEGT. The CDR3 runs 13 residues. This sample is part of a study of graft-versus-host responses after intestinal transplantation. Turning to the study itself: Among the recipients, all got anti-thymocyte globulin induction and then tacrolimus and steroids for around 3 years. Findings and caveats of the study: Elevated graft-versus-host to host-versus-graft clonal ratios in allografts were recorded for patients with graft-donor T cell macrochimerism. GvH clones surfaced in recipient marrow, some emerging earlier in ileum or blood. Early post-transplant HvG declines showed an association with peak circulating GvH clone levels.

Sequencing used unstimulated CD4+ T cells sorted from spleen or lymph node cells, obtained before transplant. The clonotype comes from a human donor who was the organ donor for an intestinal transplant. V and J are TRBV6-1 and TRBJ2-5, with a tentative D call TRBD2 (6 bases). As DNA, the CDR3 is TGTGCCAGCGGAAGGGGACTCGGAGAGACCCAGTACTTC. Protein product: CASGRGLGETQYF.